Listed below are T cell receptor beta chains from one sample, sequenced in a study of blood T cells in healthy people across ages. TCRdb itself ran the 5' RACE reads through MiXCR, one entry per CDR3 protein. The sample includes around 870,000 distinct CDR3 sequences, around 26% of them seen just once. Sequenced material: blood. The source is a woman of 80 years or more in good health. CDR3s include the opening cysteine and the closing phenylalanine or tryptophan. Each record gives: J gene, clone size, V gene, D gene, CDR3 protein, CDR3 DNA. D genes are given only for firm matches. Where a row states a size, it is once, few, many or the class of an expanded clone; other rows omit it.

TRBJ2-2,few,TRBV7-9,NA,CASSSRVSVNTGELFF,TGTGCCAGCAGCTCAAGGGTCTCAGTGAACACCGGGGAGCTGTTTTTT
TRBJ2-5,many,TRBV7-2,TRBD2,CASSFTSGVGETQYF,TGTGCCAGCAGCTTTACTAGCGGGGTAGGAGAGACCCAGTACTTC
TRBJ2-3,many,TRBV12-3/TRBV12-4,TRBD1,CANRTTGARTDTQYF,TGTGCCAACAGAACGACAGGGGCACGCACAGATACGCAGTATTTT
TRBJ2-6,NA,TRBV6-2/TRBV6-3,NA,CASSGPGPAPVLTF,TGTGCCAGCAGCGGCCCGGGGCCCGCCCCCGTCCTGACTTTC
TRBJ2-1,few,TRBV19,NA,CASVPSGRRLYNEQFF,TGTGCCAGCGTTCCATCGGGGAGGAGACTTTACAATGAGCAGTTCTTC
TRBJ2-5,NA,TRBV5-1,TRBD2,CASSLAAGGLQETQYF,TGCGCCAGCAGCTTGGCGGCGGGGGGGCTCCAAGAGACCCAGTACTTC
TRBJ2-5,NA,TRBV4-1,TRBD2,CATQERGAIQETQYF,TGCGCCACCCAGGAGCGGGGGGCCATCCAAGAGACCCAGTACTTC
TRBJ2-3,few,TRBV9,NA,CASSAWTGVKDTQYF,TGTGCCAGCAGCGCGTGGACTGGAGTCAAAGATACGCAGTATTTT
TRBJ1-1,NA,TRBV19,NA,CASSIWGGNTEAFF,TGTGCCAGTAGTATATGGGGCGGGAACACTGAAGCTTTCTTT
TRBJ1-6,NA,TRBV9,NA,CASSTGTSGISPLHF,TGTGCCAGCAGCACCGGGACATCCGGAATTTCACCCCTCCACTTT
TRBJ2-3,many,TRBV20-1,TRBD2,CSAMLAGFTDTQYF,TGCAGTGCTATGCTAGCGGGGTTCACAGATACGCAGTATTTT
TRBJ1-5,many,TRBV7-2,TRBD1,CASSLSPNGGQGNQPQHF,TGTGCCAGCAGCTTATCTCCCAATGGGGGACAGGGGAATCAGCCCCAGCATTTT
TRBJ2-3,many,TRBV7-2,NA,CASGRGASPLSTDTQYF,TGTGCCAGCGGAAGAGGGGCTAGCCCTCTAAGCACAGATACGCAGTATTTT
TRBJ1-6,few,TRBV20-1,TRBD1,CSARTGQANSPLHF,TGCAGTGCTAGAACCGGACAGGCCAATTCACCCCTCCACTTT
TRBJ1-2,NA,TRBV25-1,NA,CASRQAYYGYTF,TGTGCCAGCCGACAGGCGTACTATGGCTACACCTTC
TRBJ2-7,NA,TRBV5-1,TRBD2,CASSLRSQPGLTYEQYF,TGCGCCAGCAGCTTGCGGAGTCAACCGGGACTAACCTACGAGCAGTACTTC
TRBJ2-3,NA,TRBV7-9,NA,CASSLGLPRGGTDTQYF,TGTGCCAGCAGCTTGGGACTGCCCCGCGGGGGCACAGATACGCAGTATTTT
TRBJ1-5,NA,TRBV6-2/TRBV6-3,TRBD1,CASSYSPTGAQPRHF,TGTGCCAGCAGTTACTCTCCTACAGGGGCCCAGCCCCGGCATTTT
TRBJ2-7,NA,TRBV18,TRBD1,CASRGGSGPYEQYF,TGTGCCAGCAGAGGGGGCTCGGGGCCCTACGAGCAGTACTTC
TRBJ1-2,many,TRBV14,NA,CASSQALGGGYGYTF,TGTGCCAGCAGCCAAGCTCTGGGGGGAGGCTATGGCTACACCTTC
TRBJ2-5,NA,TRBV11-2,TRBD2,CASSLDLSSGGARETQYF,TGTGCCAGCAGCTTAGATCTTTCTAGCGGGGGGGCCAGAGAGACCCAGTACTTC
TRBJ2-5,many,TRBV7-9,NA,CASSFGAFGETQYF,TGTGCCAGCAGCTTCGGCGCCTTTGGAGAGACCCAGTACTTC
TRBJ2-7,few,TRBV5-1,TRBD1,CASSSFPTGQVNEQYF,TGCGCCAGCAGCTCCTTCCCGACGGGACAGGTAAATGAGCAGTACTTC
TRBJ1-2,NA,TRBV3-1,TRBD1,CASSQSRTGSYGYTF,TGTGCCAGCAGCCAATCAAGGACAGGGTCCTATGGCTACACCTTC
TRBJ2-5,many,TRBV7-2,TRBD2,CASTRWASGGAFQYF,TGTGCCAGCACCCGGTGGGCTAGCGGGGGGGCCTTCCAGTACTTC
TRBJ1-2,NA,TRBV27,TRBD1,CASSTPGQGVWGYTF,TGTGCCAGCAGTACCCCGGGACAGGGGGTATGGGGCTACACCTTC
TRBJ2-7,NA,TRBV7-9,NA,CASSLGSLQGRSYEQYF,TGTGCCAGCAGCTTAGGGAGTTTACAGGGTCGCTCCTACGAGCAGTACTTC
TRBJ2-7,many,TRBV7-8,TRBD1,CASSLASGQGGGQYF,TGTGCCAGCAGCTTAGCATCCGGACAGGGAGGTGGGCAGTACTTC
TRBJ2-3,many,TRBV5-4,NA,CASSRKDSPSTDTQYF,TGTGCCAGCAGCAGGAAGGACAGCCCTAGCACAGATACGCAGTATTTT
TRBJ1-1,NA,TRBV20-1,TRBD1,CSARDRPRGSTAFF,TGCAGTGCTAGAGATCGGCCCAGGGGGTCAACGGCTTTCTTT
TRBJ1-1,few,TRBV7-2,TRBD1,CASSLAWGGQILNTEAFF,TGTGCCAGCAGCTTAGCATGGGGGGGACAGATATTGAACACTGAAGCTTTCTTT
TRBJ1-1,NA,TRBV20-1,NA,CSARAEMNTEAFF,TGCAGTGCTAGAGCGGAAATGAACACTGAAGCTTTCTTT
TRBJ2-1,many,TRBV27,NA,CASRPQGSYNEQFF,TGTGCCAGCAGACCACAGGGCTCCTACAATGAGCAGTTCTTC
TRBJ2-7,NA,TRBV7-2,NA,CASSLGGGRLSEQYF,TGTGCCAGCAGCTTAGGCGGGGGCCGCCTTTCTGAGCAGTACTTC
TRBJ2-1,NA,TRBV30,TRBD1,CAWSLSTGGFEQFF,TGTGCCTGGAGTCTCTCGACAGGGGGCTTTGAGCAGTTCTTC
TRBJ2-7,few,TRBV21-1,NA,CASSSHRGLAHEQYF,TGTGCCAGCAGCAGTCACAGGGGGTTGGCCCACGAGCAGTACTTC
TRBJ1-2,NA,TRBV12-3/TRBV12-4,NA,CASSPVGVANSKSRNYGYTF,TGTGCCAGCAGTCCGGTCGGGGTAGCCAACTCGAAATCCCGCAACTATGGCTACACCTTC
TRBJ1-4,NA,TRBV29-1,TRBD1,CSVVLGTGVEKLFF,TGCAGCGTTGTTCTTGGGACAGGGGTGGAAAAACTGTTTTTT
TRBJ2-7,many,TRBV2,NA,CASSERQIYEQYF,TGTGCCAGCAGTGAACGCCAAATCTACGAGCAGTACTTC
TRBJ1-2,few,TRBV20-1,NA,CSASGVSNYGYTF,TGCAGTGCTAGCGGTGTATCGAACTATGGCTACACCTTC
TRBJ2-7,NA,TRBV6-5,NA,CASRYRPSQGYEQYF,TGTGCCAGCAGATACCGACCCTCCCAGGGGTACGAGCAGTACTTC
TRBJ1-2,NA,TRBV6-2/TRBV6-3,NA,CASSTQGGRGYTF,TGTGCCAGCAGTACTCAGGGAGGTCGTGGCTACACCTTC
TRBJ2-3,once,TRBV27,NA,CASSLEGGDAPTDTQYF,TGTGCCAGCAGTTTAGAGGGGGGGGACGCCCCCACAGATACGCAGTATTTT
TRBJ1-5,NA,TRBV24-1,NA,CATSERNQPQHF,TGTGCCACCAGTGAAAGGAATCAGCCCCAGCATTTT
TRBJ1-1,many,TRBV14,NA,CASSPFRGRTEAFF,TGTGCCAGCAGCCCTTTTCGGGGGCGTACTGAAGCTTTCTTT
TRBJ1-1,few,TRBV7-2,NA,CASSFPKTGGSEAFF,TGTGCCAGCAGCTTCCCAAAAACCGGGGGATCTGAAGCTTTCTTT
TRBJ1-1,few,TRBV20-1,NA,CSASEFRNTEAFF,TGCAGTGCTAGCGAGTTTAGGAACACTGAAGCTTTCTTT
TRBJ1-1,NA,TRBV6-2/TRBV6-3,TRBD1,CASSFHGQGRSEAFF,TGTGCCAGCAGTTTCCACGGACAGGGTAGGTCTGAAGCTTTCTTT